The 9 T cell receptor beta chains reported below all come from one sample, sequenced in a study of blood T cell repertoires in COVID-19. Only in-frame clones appear in the TCRdb table, and some are missing; sequencing was by immunoSEQ multiplex PCR. Of 95,000 to 150,000 clones in the sample, around 90% were seen once. Sequencing input: peripheral blood. These receptor sequences come from a woman aged 45-59 years with active or convalescent COVID-19.

The chain has TRBV4-1 and TRBJ1-1, with a tentative D call TRBD1 (5 bases). Germline-derived CDR1 and CDR2 are MGHRA and YSYEKL. Trimming pared 3 bases from V and 5 bases from J, leaving 13 bases between. The CDR3 is 14 residues long. The CDR3 nucleotides are TGCGCCAGCAGCCACCTCCACGGGGGGACTGAAGCTTTCTTT. It codes for CASSHLHGGTEAFF.

The V gene is TRBV5-4, the J gene TRBJ2-1; 7 bases align to TRBD2. CDR1 is SGHNT and CDR2 is YYREEE in the germline V gene (reference sequence). The CDR3 covers 16 residues. J lost 0 bases, V lost 6 bases, and 9 bases had no gene match. CDR3 residues: CASTHSGGSSYNEQFF. CDR3 in DNA: TGTGCCAGCACCCATTCCGGCGGGAGCTCCTACAATGAGCAGTTCTTC.

This clone has only a few counts. This CDR3 reads CARTEHYGYTF. The DNA of the CDR3 is TGTGCCAGGACAGAGCACTATGGCTACACCTTC. The genes are TRBV27 and TRBJ1-2, with D possibly TRBD1 on 5 matching bases. This CDR3 region has 11 residues. Trimming left V 9 bases short and J 3 bases short, with 8 bases between. CDR1 is MNHEY, CDR2 SMNVEV, per germline (reference sequence).

This rearrangement joins TRBV6-5 to TRBJ2-1, with a possible D match to TRBD2 (6 bases). The germline V gene has CDR1 MNHEY and CDR2 SVGAGI. The CDR3 is 15 residues long. Trimming stripped 6 bases from V and 4 bases from J, with 16 bases between. CDR3 sequence: CASSLMIADYNEQFF. In nucleotides, the CDR3 is TGTGCCAGCAGCCTCATGATAGCGGATTACAATGAGCAGTTCTTC.

The chain links TRBV19 to TRBJ2-3; possibly TRBD2 for D (6 bases). Trimming removed 2 bases from V and 6 bases from J, with 15 bases in between. The germline V gene has CDR1 LNHDA and CDR2 SQIVND (reference sequence). This CDR3 spans 15 amino acids. DNA for the CDR3: TGTGCCAGTAGTATAAGCCGGGAGAAGTTGGATACGCAGTATTTT. This translates into CASSISREKLDTQYF.

The rearrangement uses TRBV10-3 and TRBJ2-6, with D possibly matching TRBD2 (6 bases). V gave up 6 bases and J gave up 0 bases, with 9 bases separating them. The CDR3 contains 15 residues. The germline V gene has CDR1 ENHRY and CDR2 SYGVKD. The DNA for the CDR3 is TGTGCCATCAGGACCGGGGGCTCTGGGGCCAACGTCCTGACTTTC. Encoded protein: CAIRTGGSGANVLTF.

This sequence joins TRBV5-5 and TRBJ1-1; D perhaps matches TRBD1 (5 bases). V was cut by 2 bases and J by 6 bases, with 20 bases left in between. This CDR3 is built from 16 residues. From germline, CDR1 is SGHKS and CDR2 YYEKEE (reference sequence). CDR3 in amino acids: CASSFWGESPTSEAFF. CDR3 nucleotides: TGTGCCAGCAGCTTTTGGGGGGAGTCTCCGACCTCTGAAGCTTTCTTT.

The chain carries TRBV6-4 and TRBJ2-1; TRBD2 matches at 9 bases. CDR1 MRHNA and CDR2 SNTAGT come from the germline V gene. The CDR3 covers 15 residues. V gave up 2 bases and J gave up 4 bases; unmatched junction bases: 3. As DNA, the CDR3 is TGTGCCAGCAGTGACGGGCTAGCGGGGTACAATGAGCAGTTCTTC. Residues: CASSDGLAGYNEQFF.

The J gene is TRBJ2-2, the V gene TRBV9; 10 nucleotides align to TRBD2. Per germline, CDR1 SGDLS and CDR2 YYNGEE. The CDR3 extends over 15 amino acids. V shed 1 base, J shed 10 bases, and the junction held 7 bases outside the gene matches. Here the CDR3 DNA reads TGTGCCAGCAGCGTATTCGCTAGCGGGAGTCTGGAGCTGTTTTTT. It encodes CASSVFASGSLELFF.